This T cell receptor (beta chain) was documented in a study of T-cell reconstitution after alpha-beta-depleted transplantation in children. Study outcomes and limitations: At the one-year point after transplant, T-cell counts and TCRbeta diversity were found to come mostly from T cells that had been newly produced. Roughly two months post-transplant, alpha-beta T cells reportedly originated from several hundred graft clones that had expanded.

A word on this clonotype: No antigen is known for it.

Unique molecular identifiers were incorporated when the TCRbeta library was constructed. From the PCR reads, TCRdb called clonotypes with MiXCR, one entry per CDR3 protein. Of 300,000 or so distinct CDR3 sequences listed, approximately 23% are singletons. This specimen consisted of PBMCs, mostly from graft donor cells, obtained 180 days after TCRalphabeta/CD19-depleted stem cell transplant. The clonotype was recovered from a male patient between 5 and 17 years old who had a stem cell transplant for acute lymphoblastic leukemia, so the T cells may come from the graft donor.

CDR3 region: CSARGGQTEGRGYTF. DNA of the CDR3: TGCAGTGCTAGAGGAGGACAGACCGAGGGTCGAGGCTACACCTTC. The genes are TRBV20-1 and TRBJ1-2; a weak D match, TRBD1 (6 bases). This CDR3 contains 15 residues. In germline, CDR1 is DFQATT, CDR2 SNEGSKA (reference sequence). V lost 1 base to trimming and J lost 8 bases, with 20 bases between them.